These 23 T cell receptor beta chains originate from one sample sequenced in a study of cytomegalovirus exposure and HLA in healthy donors. Both 60 Vbeta primers and 13 Jbeta primers went into the PCR. TCRdb's copy holds only in-frame clones and misses some; the assay was immunoSEQ multiplex PCR. The sample holds some 150,000 clones; about four fifths are singletons and the top ten take 3% to 4%. The sequencing input was PBMCs. All receptors derive from a human donor in good health.

V usage is TRBV5-5 and J usage is TRBJ1-5; 8 bases align to TRBD1. The CDR3 is 15 amino acids. J was trimmed by 3 bases and V by 4 bases; bases with no gene match: 6. CDR1 is SGHKS and CDR2 is YYEKEE in the germline V gene (reference sequence). In nucleotides, the CDR3 is TGTGCCAGCAGCCTCGACAGGGGCTACAATCAGCCCCAGCATTTT. It yields the protein CASSLDRGYNQPQHF.

The chain has TRBV7-9 and TRBJ2-7, with 10 bases lining up with TRBD1. CDR3 size: 15 residues. Looked up from germline, CDR1 is SEHNR and CDR2 is FQNEAQ (reference sequence). After removal of 5 bases from V and 4 bases from J, the junction contained 8 bases not matched to a gene. The CDR3 here is CASSLQPGQGYEQYF. In DNA, the CDR3 is TGTGCCAGCAGCCTACAACCGGGACAGGGGTACGAGCAGTACTTC. The variable domain in full, completed from reference TRBV7-9 and TRBJ2-7, reads DTGVSQNPRHKITKRGQNVTFRCDPISEHNRLYWYRQTLGQGPEFLTYFQNEAQLEKSRLLSDRFSAERPKGSFSTLEIQRTEQGDSAMYLCASSLQPGQGYEQYFGPGTRLTVT.

V is TRBV4-3 and J is TRBJ1-4; D is possibly TRBD1 (6 bases). This CDR3 region has 15 residues. The V gene lost 3 bases and the J gene lost 8 bases, with 16 bases spanning the gap. From germline, CDR1 is LGHNA and CDR2 YSLEER. CDR3 nucleotides: TGCGCCAGCAGCCAGGTACAGGGAAGTTCAGAAAAACTGTTTTTT. Protein product: CASSQVQGSSEKLFF.

In this sample, this clone turned up once. V gene TRBV10-2 combines with J gene TRBJ2-5; maybe TRBD2 (6 bases). Germline CDR1 is WSHSY and CDR2 is SAAADI. The CDR3 is 14 residues long. Between the trimmed V and J ends, which lost 3 bases and 3 bases, there was a span of 11 bases. The DNA for the CDR3 is TGCGCCAGCAGTGATGCTAGCGCCGAAGAGACCCAGTACTTC. It specifies CASSDASAEETQYF.

This rearrangement joins TRBV15 to TRBJ2-7; 8 bases match TRBD1. The CDR3 is 14 amino acids. Germline lookup yields CDR1 LNHNV and CDR2 YYDKDF (reference sequence). The V and J ends lost 5 bases and 1 base, in that order; junction bases with no gene match: 4. The CDR3 reads CATSGRDRSYEQYF. DNA for the CDR3: TGTGCCACCAGCGGCCGGGACAGGTCCTACGAGCAGTACTTC.

The chain is built from TRBV5-4 and TRBJ2-5, with 8 nucleotides matching TRBD2. CDR3 length equals 14 residues. The V gene's germline CDR1 is SGHNT and CDR2 YYREEE (reference sequence). The V gene end was trimmed by 3 bases and the J gene end by 3 bases; junction bases not matched to a gene: 4. CDR3 loop: CASSSGGPKETQYF. As DNA, the CDR3 is TGTGCCAGCAGCTCGGGGGGGCCTAAAGAGACCCAGTACTTC.

The gene calls are TRBV6-1 and TRBJ1-1; D gene unclear. The germline V gene has CDR1 MNHNS and CDR2 SASEGT. The CDR3 extends over 14 amino acids. With 4 bases removed from V and 0 bases from J, the gap between germline ends came to 9 bases. The CDR3 loop reads CASSVRTMNTEAFF. The DNA for the CDR3 is TGTGCCAGCAGTGTTAGGACTATGAACACTGAAGCTTTCTTT.

J is TRBJ2-7 and V is TRBV4-1, with D possibly TRBD1 on 6 matching bases. The V and J ends lost 2 bases and 6 bases respectively, with 14 bases between them. The CDR3 consists of 14 residues. Per germline, CDR1 MGHRA and CDR2 YSYEKL. In nucleotides, the CDR3 is TGCGCCAGCAGCCAACCCTTACAGGGACGCGAGCAGTACTTC. Its protein is CASSQPLQGREQYF.

The chain combines TRBV7-2 with TRBJ1-1, with no clear D. The CDR3 length is 13 residues. The germline V and J ends were trimmed by 4 bases and 0 bases, with 6 bases remaining between them. The germline gives CDR1 SGHTA, CDR2 FQGNSA. The DNA of the CDR3 is TGTGCCAGCAGCTCCACAGTGAACACTGAAGCTTTCTTT. It specifies CASSSTVNTEAFF.

The rearrangement uses TRBV2 and TRBJ1-5; D not resolved. The ends were cut back, 7 bases at V and 2 bases at J, with 15 bases in the middle. Germline-derived CDR1 and CDR2 are SNHLY and FYNNEI. The CDR3 is made up of 15 amino acids. CDR3 coding DNA: TGTGCCAGCAAACACCTGCGGCGGGGCAATCAGCCCCAGCATTTT. Encoded protein: CASKHLRRGNQPQHF.

CDR3 region: CASSPRKGAGSYEQYF. CDR3 DNA sequence: TGTGCCAGCTCACCTCGGAAGGGGGCTGGTTCCTACGAGCAGTACTTC. The chain employs TRBV18 and TRBJ2-7; 7 nucleotides align to TRBD1. This CDR3 has 16 residues. Trimming removed 3 bases from V and 1 base from J; junction bases left unmatched: 9. The V gene's germline CDR1 is KGHSH and CDR2 LQKENI. The full variable domain, its missing parts supplied by reference TRBV18 and TRBJ2-7, is NAGVMQNPRHLVRRRGQEARLRCSPMKGHSHVYWYRQLPEEGLKFMVYLQKENIIDESGMPKERFSAEFPKEGPSILRIQQVVRGDSAAYFCASSPRKGAGSYEQYFGPGTRLTVT.

The gene calls are TRBV15 and TRBJ2-7; 11 bases map to TRBD2. The V and J ends lost 3 bases and 6 bases, in that order; junction bases with no gene match: 16. Germline V gives CDR1 LNHNV, CDR2 YYDKDF (reference sequence). This CDR3 contains 18 residues. The CDR3 reads CATSSYTRETSGIREQYF. In DNA form, the CDR3 reads TGTGCCACCAGCAGCTACACGAGGGAGACTAGCGGGATCCGCGAGCAGTACTTC.

The CDR3 DNA follows: TGTGCCAGCAGCCCTCGACTAGACGCTACGACAGATACGCAGTATTTT. The encoded protein is CASSPRLDATTDTQYF. The chain couples TRBV9 to TRBJ2-3, with D perhaps matching TRBD2 (6 bases). The CDR3 has 16 amino acids. V gave up 4 bases and J gave up 3 bases, with 18 bases separating them. CDR1 SGDLS and CDR2 YYNGEE come from the germline V gene.

This clone was seen once. The V gene is TRBV23-1, the J gene TRBJ1-2; 7 bases align to TRBD1. TRBV23-1 has ORF status, its function being uncertain. The CDR3 contains 14 residues. The V and J ends lost 2 bases and 7 bases, in that order; junction bases with no gene match: 7. CDR3 nucleotide sequence: TGCGCCAGCAGTCAAACGACAGGGAGTGGTGGCTACACCTTC. Translating gives CASSQTTGSGGYTF.

The chain combines TRBV27 with TRBJ1-6, with 7 positions matching TRBD1. V was clipped by 4 bases and J by 0 bases; unmatched bases: 3. The CDR3 totals 16 residues. CDR1 and CDR2 from the germline V gene are MNHEY and SMNVEV (reference sequence). This CDR3 reads CASSSRTGSYNSPLHF. The CDR3 DNA follows: TGTGCCAGCAGTTCGAGGACAGGCTCCTATAATTCACCCCTCCACTTT.

CDR3 nucleotides: TGTGCCAGCAGCTTCTTTGAAGCTTTCTTT. Protein sequence: CASSFFEAFF. The V and J genes are TRBV7-9 and TRBJ1-1; D remains ambiguous. The germline CDR1 and CDR2 sequences are SEHNR and FQNEAQ (reference sequence). The CDR3 is 10 amino acids. Trimming shortened V by 3 bases and J by 7 bases, and 3 bases separated the two germline ends.

V gene TRBV4-2 combines with J gene TRBJ2-7; 10 nucleotides line up with TRBD2. Germline CDR1 reads LGHNA; CDR2 reads YNFKEQ. Trimming took 0 bases from V and 0 from J; bases not matched to a gene: 11. The CDR3 has 19 residues. CDR3 in amino acids: CASSQDFGELAGISYEQYF. The DNA of the CDR3 is TGTGCCAGCAGCCAAGATTTCGGCGAACTAGCGGGGATCTCCTACGAGCAGTACTTC.

This clone was seen only a few times. The rearrangement links TRBV6-5 to TRBJ1-1; D perhaps matches TRBD1 (5 bases). Germline V gives CDR1 MNHEY, CDR2 SVGAGI. The CDR3 contains 15 residues. With 0 bases removed from V and 3 bases from J, the gap between germline ends came to 11 bases. CDR3 DNA: TGTGCCAGCAGTTACTCGACCGGGGGAGACACTGAAGCTTTCTTT. As protein: CASSYSTGGDTEAFF.

This chain connects TRBV6-6 to TRBJ1-1, with 9 nucleotides matching TRBD1. Germline lookup yields CDR1 MNHNY and CDR2 SVGAGI (reference sequence). CDR3 length: 14 amino acids. V gave up 2 bases and J gave up 4 bases; unmatched junction bases: 2. CDR3 region: CASSYRTGATEAFF. The CDR3 nucleotides read TGTGCCAGCAGTTACCGGACAGGGGCCACTGAAGCTTTCTTT.

The V gene is TRBV5-1, the J gene TRBJ1-1; 8 bases are shared with TRBD1. After removal of 7 bases from V and 5 bases from J, the junction contained 7 bases not matched to a gene. Germline V lookup: CDR1 SGHRS, CDR2 YFSETQ. The CDR3 is 13 amino acids. This chain's CDR3 is CASGRTGSTEAFF. The CDR3 coding sequence is TGCGCCAGCGGAAGGACAGGGAGTACTGAAGCTTTCTTT.

The chain combines TRBV6-5 with TRBJ1-2, with 8 positions matching TRBD1. Germline V gene lookup returns CDR1 MNHEY and CDR2 SVGAGI. Trimming cost V 7 bases and J 2 bases; bases outside gene matches: 6. The CDR3 runs to 14 residues. In DNA, the CDR3 is TGTGCCAGCACCCGGGACAGGAACAACTATGGCTACACCTTC. Its translation is CASTRDRNNYGYTF.

The chain joins TRBV29-1 to TRBJ1-2; TRBD1 might be the D (6 bases). This CDR3 is 14 amino acids long. V dropped 3 bases and J dropped 8 bases, with 19 bases sitting between them. CDR1 SQVTM and CDR2 ANQGSEA come from the germline V gene. The CDR3 DNA is TGCAGCGTTGATGACGGCAGGGGATCATGGGGCTACACCTTC. It yields the protein CSVDDGRGSWGYTF.

This chain uses TRBV10-2 with TRBJ2-3, with 7 bases fitting TRBD1. V shed 8 bases, J shed 2 bases, and the junction held 4 bases outside the gene matches. This CDR3 contains 13 residues. CDR1 and CDR2 (germline): WSHSY, SAAADI. For the CDR3, the DNA is TGCGCCAGCCAGGGGGATTACACAGATACGCAGTATTTT. This codes for CASQGDYTDTQYF.